These 2 T cell receptor beta chains originate from one sample sequenced in a study of T cell responses to AZD1222 COVID-19 vaccine. Some clones are missing from TCRdb's copy, which holds only in-frame ones; the method was immunoSEQ multiplex PCR. Among 120,000 or so clones listed, approximately 90% were seen once. Sequencing was performed on peripheral blood, taken on day 0 of AZD1222 vaccination. These receptors were taken from an adult in good health.

V and J are TRBV5-8 and TRBJ2-2, with D possibly being TRBD2 (6 bases). Germline values: CDR1 SGHTS, CDR2 YDEGEE. Deletions cut 0 bases from V and 7 bases from J, with 10 bases between. The CDR3 is 14 residues long. The CDR3 region has the DNA TGTGCCAGCAGCTTGGGACTAGGTGGCGGGGAGCTGTTTTTT. This codes for CASSLGLGGGELFF.

This sequence joins TRBV2 and TRBJ2-7, with D perhaps matching TRBD1 (5 bases). Germline values: CDR1 SNHLY, CDR2 FYNNEI. This CDR3 spans 13 amino acids. The ends were cut back, 6 bases at V and 2 bases at J, with 11 bases in the middle. Written as DNA, the CDR3 is TGTGCCAGCAGGGCAGACAGTCCCTACGAGCAGTACTTC. It is translated as CASRADSPYEQYF.